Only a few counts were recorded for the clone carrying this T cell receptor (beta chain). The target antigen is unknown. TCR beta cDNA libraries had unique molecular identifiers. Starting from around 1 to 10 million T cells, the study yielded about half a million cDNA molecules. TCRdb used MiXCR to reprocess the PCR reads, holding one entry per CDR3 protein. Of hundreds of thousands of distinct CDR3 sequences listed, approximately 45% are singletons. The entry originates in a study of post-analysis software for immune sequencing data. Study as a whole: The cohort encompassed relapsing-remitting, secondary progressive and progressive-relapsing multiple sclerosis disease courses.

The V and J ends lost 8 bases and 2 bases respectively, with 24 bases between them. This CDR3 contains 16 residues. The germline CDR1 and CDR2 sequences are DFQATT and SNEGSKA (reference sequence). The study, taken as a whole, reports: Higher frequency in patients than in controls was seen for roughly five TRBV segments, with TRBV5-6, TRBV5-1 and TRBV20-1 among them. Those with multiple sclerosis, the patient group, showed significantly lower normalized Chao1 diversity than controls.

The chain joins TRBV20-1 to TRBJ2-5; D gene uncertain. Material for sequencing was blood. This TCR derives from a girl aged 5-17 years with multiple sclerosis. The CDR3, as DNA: TGCAGTTCCCTCAGGACCCCGCGAAACTCACAAGAGACCCAGTACTTC. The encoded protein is CSSLRTPRNSQETQYF.